What follows describes a single TCR beta chain. This clonotype has ten or more counts. Its antigen is still unknown. No base quality values were provided; no much bigger clone lies one nucleotide off. The TCR beta CDR3 regions were amplified from the RNA transcripts. The first round of RT-PCR for the TCR CDR3 was performed with the HTBI primer set and the Qiagen OneStep RT-PCR kit. Libraries were constructed in a second round of multiplex PCR, after which size selection and purification were carried out. Sequencing of the libraries was done on an Illumina HiSeq2000 using paired-end 100 bp reads. Per the authors' processing: SOAPnuke was used to process the raw data, throwing out any read that contained adapters or uncalled bases, had a mean Phred below 15, or lacked an exact constant-primer or identifier match. COPE v1.2.5 was used to merge high-quality paired reads, and clonotypes were defined as unique nucleotide sequences. MiTCR v1.1 was used to align clonotypes to the IMGT TRBV, TRBD and TRBJ reference segments. The analysis included only V-J combinations with a frequency above 0.0001, which together covered 99% to 99.2% of the repertoires. A TCS score was defined as the ratio between F50 (clonal expansion) and ExV (chaos), using BLOSUM62-based TCRdist between CDR3 peptides within each V-J. Welch's t-statistics and random forest reduced roughly 540 V-J features to 13, which were used in a naive Bayes classifier (R e1071). Using fastp trimming at Q25 and MiXCR clonotype assembly, TCRdb reanalyzed the public sequencing data and kept in-frame beta chains. All rows with the same CDR3 protein become a single entry with the most common DNA and genes. None of the V and J calls come from the authors' own analysis; TCRdb made them. The sample table holds 500,000 to 600,000 distinct CDR3 sequences, of which around 20% were seen once. Roughly 47% of the sample lies in the top ten.

The data originate from a study of T cells in Graves' hyperthyroidism and ophthalmopathy (dated 2019 in TCRdb). In terms of the full investigation: Peripheral blood samples were taken at the time of initial diagnosis, prior to any treatment. To identify distinguishing TCR V-J signatures, a discovery cohort of about 95 patients was used, comprising 43 with Graves' ophthalmopathy and some 60 with stable Graves' hyperthyroidism. Whether ophthalmopathy could be predicted prospectively was tested in an independent validation cohort made up of roughly 20 hyperthyroidism patients plus 17 patients who later progressed to ophthalmopathy. The roughly 100 discovery patients were randomly divided into training and test sets at a 7:3 ratio. In addition, the study compared T-cell repertoires in thyroid tissue and in blood from roughly 6 Graves' hyperthyroidism patients. After blood sampling, hyperthyroidism patients were treated with methimazole at a starting dose of 30 mg daily, and ophthalmopathy patients were treated with high-dose intravenous methylprednisolone. TCR Vbeta CDR3 sequencing of some 140 peripheral blood samples (approximately 44 ophthalmopathy, 75 hyperthyroidism and approximately 17 progressor patients) is reported in the paper.

From cysteine to phenylalanine, the CDR3 is 15 amino acids long. This entry keeps only the CDR3 DNA: 45 bases, framed from base 1. Sequences SGHAT (CDR1) and FQNNGV (CDR2) are obtained from the germline V gene. V gives up 5 bases and J gives up 1 base, and the segment between their germline ends measures 14 bases. Ophthalmopathy patients had moderately to severely active disease, Clinical Activity Score of at least 3, NOSPECS grade of at least 4, and duration under 3 months. Patients with uncontrolled infections, other autoimmune diseases, pregnancy or lactation were excluded. Clinical symptoms, serum thyroxine and TRAb, thyroid ultrasound, and orbital computed tomography formed the basis for the diagnoses. PBMCs were isolated from around 10 ml of fresh peripheral blood by Ficoll-Paque density gradient centrifugation. Total RNA was extracted with Trizol reagent, and quality was checked on an Agilent 2100 Bioanalyzer.

What the work shows at the level of the full study, not this receptor alone: In cross-validation, a model built on a 13 V-J signature told ophthalmopathy apart from stable hyperthyroidism with approximately 91% sensitivity and around 84% specificity, and in testing the same model reached 80%/75%. Sample size was not statistically predetermined, and blinding of investigators to group allocation was not performed. Most expanded thyroid clonotypes (frequency above 0.001) were also found in blood, which suggests that blood repertoires may mirror thyroid immune responses. In validation, the model predicted progression to ophthalmopathy a median of roughly 6.2 months before onset, with about 71% sensitivity and about 72% specificity.

The chain joins TRBV11-2 to TRBJ1-1; perhaps TRBD1 is the D gene, with 5 bases matching. Input material: blood. This sequence was found in a man in his forties or fifties with Graves' ophthalmopathy. CDR3 protein: CASSRSGAGNTEAFF. In nucleotides, the sequence is TGTGCCAGCAGCCGAAGTGGGGCAGGGAACACTGAAGCTTTCTTT. Reference TRBV11-2 and TRBJ1-1 genes cover what lies past the CDR3, so the full variable domain is EAGVAQSPRYKIIEKRQSVAFWCNPISGHATLYWYQQILGQGPKLLIQFQNNGVVDDSQLPKDRFSAERLKGVDSTLKIQPAKLEDSAVYLCASSRSGAGNTEAFFGQGTRLTVV.